The present T cell receptor beta chain was sequenced within a study of shared clonotypes between healthy human individuals. Study-level background: Per-donor plates numbered three CD4 naive, three CD4 memory, two CD8 naive and one CD8 memory. Findings and limits, study-wide: Represented genetic and exposure-history diversity was restricted by having few donors. Investigators collected only blood, and repertoires in tissues likely differ.

The genomic DNA of each subset was split evenly across several immunoSEQ plates. Sequenced by immunoSEQ multiplex PCR; TCRdb stores in-frame clones only, minus some. The repertoire holds around 600,000 clones, with roughly 95% as singletons. Remarks on this clone: Its target is unknown.

CD45RO-negative CD8 cells positively selected for CCR7 made up the naive population, which excluded terminally differentiated effector memory CD45RA+ cells. CDR1 is LNHDA and CDR2 is SQIVND in the germline V gene (reference sequence). The CDR3 consists of 19 residues. Trimming took 6 bases from V and 7 from J; bases not matched to a gene: 19. This sequence was found in a woman aged 25 to 39 in good health. The chain recombines TRBV19 with TRBJ2-5; 14 nucleotides match TRBD2. Sequencing input: naive CD8+ T cells sorted from blood. Here the CDR3 DNA reads TGTGCCAGTAGCAATACAGTAGCCGGGACTAGCGGGAGCTCCGGGACCCAGTACTTC. It yields the protein CASSNTVAGTSGSSGTQYF.